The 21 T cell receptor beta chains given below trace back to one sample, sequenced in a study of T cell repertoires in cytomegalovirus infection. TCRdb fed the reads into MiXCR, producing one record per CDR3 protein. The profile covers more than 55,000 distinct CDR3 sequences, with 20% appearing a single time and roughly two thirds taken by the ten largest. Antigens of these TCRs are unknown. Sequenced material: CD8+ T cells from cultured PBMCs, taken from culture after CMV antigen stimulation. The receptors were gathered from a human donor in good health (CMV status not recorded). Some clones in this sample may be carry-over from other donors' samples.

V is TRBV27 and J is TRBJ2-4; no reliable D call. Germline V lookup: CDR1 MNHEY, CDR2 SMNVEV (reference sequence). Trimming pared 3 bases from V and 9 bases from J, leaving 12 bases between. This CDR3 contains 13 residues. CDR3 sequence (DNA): TGTGCCAGCAGTTTTGGGGTTGTTGGCATTCAGTACTTC. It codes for CASSFGVVGIQYF.

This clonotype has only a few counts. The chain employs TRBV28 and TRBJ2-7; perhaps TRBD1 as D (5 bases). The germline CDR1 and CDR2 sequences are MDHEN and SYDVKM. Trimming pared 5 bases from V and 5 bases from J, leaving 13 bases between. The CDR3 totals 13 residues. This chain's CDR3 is CASSPDIFHEQYF. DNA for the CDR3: TGTGCCAGCAGTCCGGACATTTTCCACGAGCAGTACTTC.

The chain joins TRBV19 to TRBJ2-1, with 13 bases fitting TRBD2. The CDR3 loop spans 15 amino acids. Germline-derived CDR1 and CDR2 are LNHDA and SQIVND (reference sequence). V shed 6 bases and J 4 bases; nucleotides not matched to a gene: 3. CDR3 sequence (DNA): TGTGCCAGTAGGACTAGCGGGGGGCGTTACAATGAGCAGTTCTTC. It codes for CASRTSGGRYNEQFF.

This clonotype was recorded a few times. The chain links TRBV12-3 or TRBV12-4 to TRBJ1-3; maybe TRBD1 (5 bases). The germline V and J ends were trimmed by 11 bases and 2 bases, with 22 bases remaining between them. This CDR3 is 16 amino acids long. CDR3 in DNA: TGTGCCGTGTCACCTGGCAGGGTCGTACCTGGAAACACCATATATTTT. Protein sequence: CAVSPGRVVPGNTIYF.

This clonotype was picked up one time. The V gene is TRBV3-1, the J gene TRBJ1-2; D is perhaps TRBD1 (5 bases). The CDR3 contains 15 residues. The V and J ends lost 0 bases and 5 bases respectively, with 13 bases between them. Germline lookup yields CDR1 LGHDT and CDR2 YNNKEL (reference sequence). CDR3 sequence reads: CASSQDIRVLYGYTF. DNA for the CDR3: TGTGCCAGCAGCCAAGATATCAGGGTTCTATATGGCTACACCTTC. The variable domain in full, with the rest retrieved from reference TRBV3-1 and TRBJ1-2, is DTAVSQTPKYLVTQMGNDKSIKCEQNLGHDTMYWYKQDSKKFLKIMFSYNNKELIINETVPNRFSPKSPDKAHLNLHINSLELGDSAVYFCASSQDIRVLYGYTFGSGTRLTVV.

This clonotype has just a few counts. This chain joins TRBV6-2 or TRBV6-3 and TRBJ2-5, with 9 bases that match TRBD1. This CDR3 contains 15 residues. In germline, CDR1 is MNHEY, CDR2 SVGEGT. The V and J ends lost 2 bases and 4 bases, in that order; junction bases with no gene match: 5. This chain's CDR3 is CASSYGQGNRETQYF. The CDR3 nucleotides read TGTGCCAGCAGTTACGGACAGGGGAACCGAGAGACCCAGTACTTC.

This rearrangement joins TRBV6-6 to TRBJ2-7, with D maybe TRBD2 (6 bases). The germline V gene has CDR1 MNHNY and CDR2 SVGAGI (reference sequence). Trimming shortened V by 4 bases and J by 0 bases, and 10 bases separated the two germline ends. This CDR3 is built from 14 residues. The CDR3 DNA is TGTGCCAGCAGTTCCTCGGGAGCCTCCTACGAGCAGTACTTC. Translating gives CASSSSGASYEQYF.

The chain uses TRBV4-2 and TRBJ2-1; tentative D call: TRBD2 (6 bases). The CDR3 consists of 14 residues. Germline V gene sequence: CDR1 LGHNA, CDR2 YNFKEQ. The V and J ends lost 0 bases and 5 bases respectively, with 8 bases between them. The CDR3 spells CASSQDPGDNEQFF. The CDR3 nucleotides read TGTGCCAGCAGCCAAGATCCGGGAGACAATGAGCAGTTCTTC.

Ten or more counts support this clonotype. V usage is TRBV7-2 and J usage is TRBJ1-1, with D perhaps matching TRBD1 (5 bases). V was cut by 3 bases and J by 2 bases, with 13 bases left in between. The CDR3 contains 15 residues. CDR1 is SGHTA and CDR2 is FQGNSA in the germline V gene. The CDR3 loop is CASSFGGVRNTEAFF. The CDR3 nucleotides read TGTGCCAGCAGCTTCGGGGGGGTCCGAAACACTGAAGCTTTCTTT.

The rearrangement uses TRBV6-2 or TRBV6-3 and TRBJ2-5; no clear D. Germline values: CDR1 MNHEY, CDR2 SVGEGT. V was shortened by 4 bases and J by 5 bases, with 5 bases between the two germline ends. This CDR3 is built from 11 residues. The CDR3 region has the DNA TGTGCCAGCAGTTGGGGTGAGACCCAGTACTTC. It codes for CASSWGETQYF.

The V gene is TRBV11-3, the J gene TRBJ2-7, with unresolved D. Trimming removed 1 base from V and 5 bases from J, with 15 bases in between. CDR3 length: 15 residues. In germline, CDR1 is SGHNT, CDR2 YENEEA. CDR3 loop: CASSLGQRLTDEQYF. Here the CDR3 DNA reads TGTGCCAGCAGCTTAGGCCAAAGACTTACGGACGAGCAGTACTTC.

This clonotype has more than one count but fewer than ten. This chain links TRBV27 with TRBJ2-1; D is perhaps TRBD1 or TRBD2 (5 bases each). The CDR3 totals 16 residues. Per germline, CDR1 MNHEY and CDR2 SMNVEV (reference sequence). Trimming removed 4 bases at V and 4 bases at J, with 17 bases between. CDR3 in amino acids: CASSSPGTDVYNEQFF. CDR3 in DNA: TGTGCCAGCAGTTCGCCCGGGACCGACGTTTACAATGAGCAGTTCTTC.

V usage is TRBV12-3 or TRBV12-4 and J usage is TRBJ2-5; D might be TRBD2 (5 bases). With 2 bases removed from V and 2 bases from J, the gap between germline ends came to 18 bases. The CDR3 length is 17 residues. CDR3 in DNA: TGTGCCAGCAGTTTAAGTCCCCGGGCCGGACTTCAAGAGACCCAGTACTTC. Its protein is CASSLSPRAGLQETQYF.

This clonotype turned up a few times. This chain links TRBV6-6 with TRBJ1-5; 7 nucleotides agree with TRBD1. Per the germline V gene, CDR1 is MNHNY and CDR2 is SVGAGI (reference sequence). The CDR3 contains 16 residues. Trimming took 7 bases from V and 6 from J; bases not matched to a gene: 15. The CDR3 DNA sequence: TGTGCCAGCACACCAGCTACCGGGACAGCGATTCAGCCCCAGCATTTT. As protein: CASTPATGTAIQPQHF.

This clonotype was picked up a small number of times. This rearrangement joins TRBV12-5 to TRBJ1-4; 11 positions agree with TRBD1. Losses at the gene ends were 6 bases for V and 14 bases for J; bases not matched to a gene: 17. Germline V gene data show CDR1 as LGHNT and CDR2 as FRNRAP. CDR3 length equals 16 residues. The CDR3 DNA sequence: TGTGCTAGTGGCTACACCGGACAGGGGGCGCGGGTAAAGCTGTTTTTT. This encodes CASGYTGQGARVKLFF. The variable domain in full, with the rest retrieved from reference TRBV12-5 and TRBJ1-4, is DARVTQTPRHKVTEMGQEVTMRCQPILGHNTVFWYRQTMMQGLELLAYFRNRAPLDDSGMPKDRFSAEMPDATLATLKIQPSEPRDSAVYFCASGYTGQGARVKLFFGSGTQLSVL.

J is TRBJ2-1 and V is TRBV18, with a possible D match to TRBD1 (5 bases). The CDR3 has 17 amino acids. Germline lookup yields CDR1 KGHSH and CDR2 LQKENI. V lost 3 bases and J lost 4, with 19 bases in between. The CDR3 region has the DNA TGTGCCAGCTCACCTTATGGCGTCCAGCAGGGATACAATGAGCAGTTCTTC. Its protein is CASSPYGVQQGYNEQFF.

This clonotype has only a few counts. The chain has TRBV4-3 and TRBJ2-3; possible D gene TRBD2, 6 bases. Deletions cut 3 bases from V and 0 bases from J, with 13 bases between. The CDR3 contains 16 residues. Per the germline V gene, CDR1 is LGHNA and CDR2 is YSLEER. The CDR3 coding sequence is TGCGCCAGCAGCCAGCGGTGGCGGGGAAGCACAGATACGCAGTATTTT. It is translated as CASSQRWRGSTDTQYF.

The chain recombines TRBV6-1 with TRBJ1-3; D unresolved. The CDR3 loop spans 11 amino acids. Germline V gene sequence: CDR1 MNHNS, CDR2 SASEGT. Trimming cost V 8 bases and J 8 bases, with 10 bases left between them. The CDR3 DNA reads TGTGCCAGCTCCAGGAGGGACACCATATATTTT. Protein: CASSRRDTIYF.

CDR3 DNA: TGTGCCTCCCTCCCCCCAGCGGGGGGGCCTTGGGAGCAGTTCTTC. It yields the protein CASLPPAGGPWEQFF. The rearrangement joins TRBV7-9 to TRBJ2-1; 10 bases map to TRBD2. This CDR3 spans 15 amino acids. The V gene end was trimmed by 11 bases and the J gene end by 10 bases; junction bases not matched to a gene: 17. Per germline, CDR1 SEHNR and CDR2 FQNEAQ (reference sequence). Full variable domain (outside the CDR3, taken from reference TRBV7-9 and TRBJ2-1): DTGVSQNPRHKITKRGQNVTFRCDPISEHNRLYWYRQTLGQGPEFLTYFQNEAQLEKSRLLSDRFSAERPKGSFSTLEIQRTEQGDSAMYLCASLPPAGGPWEQFFGPGTRLTVL.

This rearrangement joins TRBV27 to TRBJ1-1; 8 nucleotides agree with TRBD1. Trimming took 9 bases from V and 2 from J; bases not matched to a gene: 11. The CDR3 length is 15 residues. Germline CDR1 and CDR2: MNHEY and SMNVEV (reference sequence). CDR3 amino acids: CASHPGTGLNTEAFF. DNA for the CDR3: TGTGCCAGTCACCCCGGGACAGGATTAAACACTGAAGCTTTCTTT.

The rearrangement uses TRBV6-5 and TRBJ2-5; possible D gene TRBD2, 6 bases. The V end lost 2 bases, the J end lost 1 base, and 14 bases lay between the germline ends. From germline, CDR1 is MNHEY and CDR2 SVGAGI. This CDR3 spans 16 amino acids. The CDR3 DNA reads TGTGCCAGCAGTTACCCCGGGACCGGGGGCCAAGAGACCCAGTACTTC. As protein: CASSYPGTGGQETQYF.